This T cell receptor (beta chain) was recovered during a study of T cells in Graves' hyperthyroidism and ophthalmopathy. Points from the study as a whole: Also found in blood were most expanded thyroid clonotypes above 0.001.

This clonotype was counted only a few times. Antigen: not known. With 4 bases clipped from V and 4 bases from J, the junction kept 7 bases outside the gene matches. The germline gives CDR1 SGHNT, CDR2 YYREEE (reference sequence). The CDR3 contains 16 residues. Researchers took RNA transcripts and amplified the TCR beta CDR3 regions from them. HTBI primers drove first-round RT-PCR of the TCR CDR3. TCRdb re-derived calls from the multiplex PCR reads in MiXCR, one entry per CDR3 protein. This sample carries 500,000 to 600,000 distinct CDR3 sequences, about 20% of them seen once, and the ten largest clones take roughly 44%. Reasons for excluding patients were uncontrolled infection, other autoimmune disease, pregnancy or lactation. Every diagnosis used clinical symptoms, serum thyroxine and TRAb, thyroid ultrasound and orbital computed tomography.

The V gene is TRBV5-4, the J gene TRBJ2-2; 10 positions match TRBD1. The sequenced sample was blood. This clonotype was obtained from a man aged 35 to 55 with Graves' ophthalmopathy. The CDR3 loop is CASSPGTGVGTGELFF. The DNA of the CDR3 is TGTGCCAGCAGCCCCGGGACAGGGGTCGGCACCGGGGAGCTGTTTTTT. Filled out from reference TRBV5-4 and TRBJ2-2, the complete variable domain reads ETGVTQSPTHLIKTRGQQVTLRCSSQSGHNTVSWYQQALGQGPQFIFQYYREEENGRGNFPPRFSGLQFPNYSSELNVNALELDDSALYLCASSPGTGVGTGELFFGEGSRLTVL.